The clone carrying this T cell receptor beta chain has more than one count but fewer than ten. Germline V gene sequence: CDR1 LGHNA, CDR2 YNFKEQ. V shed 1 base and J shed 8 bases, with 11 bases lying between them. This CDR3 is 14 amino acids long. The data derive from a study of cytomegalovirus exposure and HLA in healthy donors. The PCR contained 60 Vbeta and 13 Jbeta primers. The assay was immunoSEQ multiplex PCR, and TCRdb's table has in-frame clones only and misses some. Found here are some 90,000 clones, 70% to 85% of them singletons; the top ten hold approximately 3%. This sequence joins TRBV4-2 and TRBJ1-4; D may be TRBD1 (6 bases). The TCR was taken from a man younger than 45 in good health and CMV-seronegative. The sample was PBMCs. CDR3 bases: TGTGCCAGCAGCCAAGCGTCAGGGGCGGAAAAACTGTTTTTT. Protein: CASSQASGAEKLFF.